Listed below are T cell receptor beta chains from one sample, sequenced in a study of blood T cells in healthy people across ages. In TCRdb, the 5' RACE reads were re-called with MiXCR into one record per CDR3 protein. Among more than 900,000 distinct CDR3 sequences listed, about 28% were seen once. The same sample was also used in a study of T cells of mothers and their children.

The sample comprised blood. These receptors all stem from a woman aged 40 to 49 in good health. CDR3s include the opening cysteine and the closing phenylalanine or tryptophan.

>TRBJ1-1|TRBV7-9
CASSSQTAWDEAFF
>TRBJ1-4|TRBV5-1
CASSAVGQGNEKLFF
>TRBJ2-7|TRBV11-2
CASSPRRAGTMLEQYF
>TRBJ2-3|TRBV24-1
CATSDPVTGLSTDTQYF
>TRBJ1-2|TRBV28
CASSFGGIRYGYTF
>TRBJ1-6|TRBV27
CASRGTGRGLLINNSPLHF
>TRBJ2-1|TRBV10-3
CAISAGTVDNEQFF
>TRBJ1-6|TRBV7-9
CASSSLGSYNSPLHF
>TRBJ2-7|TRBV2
CASSAARGQGYEQYF
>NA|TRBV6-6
CASSYGAGGNSYNEQYF
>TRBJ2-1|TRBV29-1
CSVEPGDQSSYNEQFF
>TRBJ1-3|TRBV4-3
CASSQDSRNTIYF
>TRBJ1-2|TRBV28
CVSIPGGANYGYTF
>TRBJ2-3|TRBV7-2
CASNKLGGVGTDTQYF
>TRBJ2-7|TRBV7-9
CASSVGTADIYEQYF
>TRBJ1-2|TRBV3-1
CASSQNSGRPYGYTF
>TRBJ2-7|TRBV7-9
CASIDYSTYEQYF
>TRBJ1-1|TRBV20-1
CSAEHMNTEAFF
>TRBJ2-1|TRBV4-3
CASSPDRDRFNEQFF
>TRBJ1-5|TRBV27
CASRFQGAAQPQHF
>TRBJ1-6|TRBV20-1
CSAQGVGTPYNSPLHF
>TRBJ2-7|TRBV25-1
CASSDVQGPGYEQYF
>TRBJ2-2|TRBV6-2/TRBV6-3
CASSYNPYRDVANTGELFF
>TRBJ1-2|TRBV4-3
CASSPTRQGFSGYTF
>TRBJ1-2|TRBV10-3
CAISRDSQSQASYGYTF
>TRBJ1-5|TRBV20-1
CSAPSQGRNQPQHF
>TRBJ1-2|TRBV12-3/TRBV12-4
CASSLPGTPYGYTF
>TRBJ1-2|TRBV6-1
CASRSDSLPYGYTF
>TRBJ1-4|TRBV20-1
CSARVGSTNEKLFF